Given below is one T cell receptor beta chain in context. Its antigen target is currently unknown. No base-level quality is on record; no much larger clone is a single base apart. These data are taken from a study of shared clonotypes between healthy human individuals (dated by TCRdb to 2018 to 2021). About the full investigation: Two women and a few men aged 18 to 49 years were included in the cohort. Per donor, three plates each were used for CD4 naive and CD4 memory, two for CD8 naive, and one for CD8 memory. To estimate repertoire size and how much clonotype sharing occurs between individuals, the study deeply sequenced the blood TCR repertoires of roughly 5 healthy adults. Different laboratories and diverse techniques were used to prepare libraries and sequence TCR repertoires, to increase sequencing depth and limit assay-specific biases. Each donor's leukapheresis produced roughly between roughly 0.85 and 10 billion PBMCs. Study-wide findings and limitations: Larger estimated clonotype richness was generally found for naive subsets than for memory subsets. Pairwise subsampling led to the expectation that sequencing depth would affect the degree of clonotype sharing among donors. Because the study included a small number of donors, the genetic and exposure-history diversity represented was limited. Even with the large sequencing depth, rarefaction of the sorted-subset datasets indicated that sequencing was incomplete. Sampling was restricted to blood, and TCR repertoires in tissue are likely to differ from TCR repertoires in blood. Across several donors, around 5% of naive CD4, 3% to 3.5% of naive CD8, 2.3% of memory CD4, and 0.4% of memory CD8 clonotypes were shared. Clonotypes shared by all four sorted-subset donors showed higher generation probabilities than non-shared clonotypes.

For the CD8 naive samples, CD45RO-negative cells were positively selected for CCR7, yielding a CD45RA+CCR7+ population from which TemRA cells were excluded. Donors were healthy HIV-negative adults with no recently reported acute infections or vaccinations. Every donor was a Caucasian adult living in Nashville, Tennessee, USA. After blood collection by leukapheresis, PBMCs were isolated using Ficoll-Histopaque density gradient centrifugation and then cryopreserved in the vapor phase of liquid nitrogen. Analytical flow cytometry was used to check the purity and quantity of each magnetically sorted T cell population. Genomic DNA was isolated from every sorted fraction and measured by UV absorbance on a Nanodrop 2000c. TCR CDR3 regions were amplified from genomic DNA by multiplex PCR using the deep immunoSEQ assay. Extracted genomic DNA from each cell subset was distributed evenly across all wells of several immunoSEQ 96-well plates, and each plate was treated as a replicate. For sorted subsets, each replicate PCR was loaded with roughly 0.2 ug genomic DNA, equivalent to about 30,000 T cell genomes. Purified libraries were quantified with a Qubit 3.0 fluorometer, sized on a Bioanalyzer 2100, and re-quantified with the KAPA Library Quantification kit. Each immunoSEQ 96-well plate was sequenced on its own single-read 150-cycle Illumina NextSeq 550 flow cell. Regarding the original processing steps: The immunoSEQ output contained only junctional sequences without quality scores, so filtering could not match that applied to full-length reads. To assign V/J genes and CDR3, sequences were annotated using PyIR, a Python wrapper for IgBLAST v1.9, with IMGT germline references. Reads were removed for weak V/J assignments (E-value above 1e-6), missing CDR3, stop codons, out-of-frame junctions, or ambiguous translated residues. V3J clonotypes were defined as sequences sharing an identical inferred V gene, J gene, and CDR3 amino acid sequence. The percentage overlap between two repertoires was calculated by dividing the number of shared unique clonotypes by the size of the smaller repertoire. Repertoire richness was assessed with RTK rarefaction, the Chao1 estimator, and Recon v2.1 estimates of unobserved clonotypes. OLGA was used to compute generation probabilities for all TCRbeta clonotypes that the gDNA method yielded from a few donors. TCRdb provides this immuneACCESS table in a form limited to in-frame rearrangements. Some clones are lacking; in checked studies, under half of them reflect an unresolved V gene, and why the rest are absent is not known. V and J calls and clone size are those listed in that table; D and trimming were worked out from the DNA. The sample includes hundreds of thousands of clones, with approximately 90% observed a single time. The ten largest account for approximately 24% of the sample.

Sequences were obtained from naive CD8+ T cells sorted from blood. Reading the label with the study, this specimen's cell subset or site is: CD45RA+CCR7+. The sequence came from a man aged 25-45 years in good health.

Here the CDR3 is given as CASSVEGTVTGELFF. In nucleotide form, the sequence is TGTGCCAGCAGCGTAGAAGGGACAGTGACCGGGGAGCTGTTTTTT. Here the chain combines TRBV9 and TRBJ2-2; a stretch of 7 junction bases matches TRBD1. The CDR3 numbers 15 residues from cysteine through phenylalanine. The retained sequence is limited to the CDR3, 45 bases, with the frame set at the first base. V is trimmed back by 0 bases and J by 5 bases, and the junction contains 4 bases that no gene match accounts for. From a lookup of the germline V gene, CDR1 and CDR2 are SGDLS and YYNGEE.